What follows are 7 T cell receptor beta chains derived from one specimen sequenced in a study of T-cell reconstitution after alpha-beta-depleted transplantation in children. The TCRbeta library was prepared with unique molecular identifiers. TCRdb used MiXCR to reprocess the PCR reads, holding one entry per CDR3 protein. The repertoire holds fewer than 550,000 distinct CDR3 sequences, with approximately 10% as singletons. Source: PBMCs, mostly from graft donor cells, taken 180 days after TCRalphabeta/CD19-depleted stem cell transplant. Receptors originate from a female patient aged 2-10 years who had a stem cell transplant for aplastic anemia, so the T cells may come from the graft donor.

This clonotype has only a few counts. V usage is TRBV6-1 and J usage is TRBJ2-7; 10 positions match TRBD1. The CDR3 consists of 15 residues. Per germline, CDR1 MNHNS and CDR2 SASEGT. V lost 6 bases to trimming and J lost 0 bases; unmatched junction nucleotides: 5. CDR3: CASSAWTGGSYEQYV. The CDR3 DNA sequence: TGTGCCAGCAGCGCCTGGACAGGGGGCTCCTACGAGCAGTACGTC.

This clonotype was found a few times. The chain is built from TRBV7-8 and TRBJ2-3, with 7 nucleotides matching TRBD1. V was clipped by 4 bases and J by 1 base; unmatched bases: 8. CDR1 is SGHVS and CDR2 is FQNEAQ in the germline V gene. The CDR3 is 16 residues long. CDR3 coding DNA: TGTGCCAGCAGCTCTGCCGGGACAGTGGGCACAGATACGCAGTATTTT. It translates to CASSSAGTVGTDTQYF.

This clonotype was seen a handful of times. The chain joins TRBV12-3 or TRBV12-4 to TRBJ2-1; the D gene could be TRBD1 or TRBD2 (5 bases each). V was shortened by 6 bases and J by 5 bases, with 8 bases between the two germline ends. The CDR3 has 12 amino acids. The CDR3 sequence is CASRGDHNEQFF. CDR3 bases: TGTGCCAGCAGGGGGGACCACAATGAGCAGTTCTTC.

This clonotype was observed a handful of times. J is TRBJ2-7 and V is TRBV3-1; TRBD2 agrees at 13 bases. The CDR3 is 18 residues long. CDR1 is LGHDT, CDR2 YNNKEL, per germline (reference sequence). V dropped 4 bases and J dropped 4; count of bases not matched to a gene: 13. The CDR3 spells CASSRLLAGGPQYYEQYV. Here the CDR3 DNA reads TGTGCCAGCAGCCGATTACTAGCGGGAGGGCCTCAGTATTACGAGCAGTACGTC.

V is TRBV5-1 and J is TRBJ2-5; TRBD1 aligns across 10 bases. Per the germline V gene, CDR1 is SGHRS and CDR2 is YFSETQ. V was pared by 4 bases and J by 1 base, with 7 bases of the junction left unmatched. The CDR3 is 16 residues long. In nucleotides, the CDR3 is TGCGCCAGCAGCCAAGGGACAGGGGAGGGCCAAGAGACCCAGTACTTC. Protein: CASSQGTGEGQETQYF.

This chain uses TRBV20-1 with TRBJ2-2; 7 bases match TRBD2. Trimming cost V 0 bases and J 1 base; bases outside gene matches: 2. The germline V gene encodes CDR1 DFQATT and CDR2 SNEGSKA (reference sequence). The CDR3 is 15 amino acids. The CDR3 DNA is TGCAGTGCTAGAGACGGCGGGAGGAACACCGGGGAGCTGTTTTTT. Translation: CSARDGGRNTGELFF.

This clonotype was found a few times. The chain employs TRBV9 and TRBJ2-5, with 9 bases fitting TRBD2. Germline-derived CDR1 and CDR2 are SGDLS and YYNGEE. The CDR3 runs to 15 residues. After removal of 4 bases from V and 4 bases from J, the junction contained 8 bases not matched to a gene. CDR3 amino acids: CASSPAAGGGETQYF. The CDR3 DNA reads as TGTGCCAGCAGCCCTGCTGCGGGAGGGGGAGAGACCCAGTACTTC.